The 16 T cell receptor beta chains reported below all come from one sample, sequenced in a study of Ad26.COV2.S vaccination and SARS-CoV-2 variants. Sequenced by immunoSEQ multiplex PCR; TCRdb stores in-frame clones only, minus some. Found here are hundreds of thousands of clones, roughly 90% of them singletons; the top ten hold about 1.5%. This sample's treatment: some 19 received Ad26.COV2.S at low or high dose, single or two shots; 5 received placebo; per-sample allocation not given. Collection of samples fell on day 63 after the first vaccine or placebo injection. The sequencing used peripheral blood, collected in a trial of Ad26.COV2.S vaccine versus placebo. Receptors were obtained from a person between 18 and 65 years old who received the Ad26.COV2.S COVID-19 vaccine or a placebo.

With regard to this clone: This may be a read error: a much more frequent sequence differs by one nucleotide. V gene TRBV3-1 (or the pseudogene TRBV3-2) combines with J gene TRBJ2-7; no reliable D call. V was shortened by 1 base and J by 2 bases, with 6 bases between the two germline ends. This CDR3 spans 13 amino acids. Germline values: CDR1 LGHDT, CDR2 YNNKEL (reference sequence). The CDR3 loop is CASSQAQPYEQYF. The CDR3 coding sequence is TGTGCCAGCAGCCAAGCACAGCCCTACGAGCAGTACTTC.

The J gene is TRBJ1-1, the V gene TRBV6-5; 11 bases agree with TRBD1. This CDR3 region has 12 residues. Looked up from germline, CDR1 is MNHEY and CDR2 is SVGAGI. V dropped 6 bases and J dropped 12; count of bases not matched to a gene: 6. CDR3 sequence: CASSNRDRGTFF. CDR3 coding DNA: TGTGCCAGCAGCAACCGGGACAGGGGGACTTTCTTT.

The chain joins TRBV15 to TRBJ1-3; TRBD1 matches 9 bases. Per the germline V gene, CDR1 is LNHNV and CDR2 is YYDKDF (reference sequence). Germline trimming cut 2 bases from V and 4 bases from J; bases unmatched to any gene: 12. The CDR3 runs to 18 residues. CDR3: CATSRTHYGTGLGNTIYF. The CDR3 nucleotides read TGTGCCACCAGCAGAACACATTACGGGACAGGGTTGGGAAACACCATATATTTT. Together with reference TRBV15 and TRBJ1-3, the CDR3 gives the full variable domain: DAMVIQNPRYQVTQFGKPVTLSCSQTLNHNVMYWYQQKSSQAPKLLFHYYDKDFNNEADTPDNFQSRRPNTSFCFLDIRSPGLGDTAMYLCATSRTHYGTGLGNTIYFGEGSWLTVV.

This sequence joins TRBV7-9 and TRBJ2-1, with 10 bases identical to TRBD2. CDR1 is SEHNR and CDR2 is FQNEAQ in the germline V gene (reference sequence). This CDR3 comprises 18 residues. The junction had 12 bases not matched to a gene; V was cut back by 5 bases and J by 2 bases. This CDR3 is CASSPTERLAGTYNEQFF. The CDR3, as DNA: TGTGCCAGCAGCCCAACAGAACGACTAGCGGGTACCTACAATGAGCAGTTCTTC.

The chain is built from TRBV7-9 and TRBJ1-6, with D unclear. Trimming pared 5 bases from V and 2 bases from J, leaving 4 bases between. Germline V lookup: CDR1 SEHNR, CDR2 FQNEAQ (reference sequence). The CDR3 sequence is 13 residues long. The CDR3 reads CASSPAYNSPLHF. CDR3 nucleotides: TGTGCCAGCAGCCCCGCCTATAATTCACCCCTCCACTTT.

This sequence joins TRBV20-1 and TRBJ2-1; D remains unclear. Deletions cut 8 bases from V and 2 bases from J, with 7 bases between. This CDR3 is built from 11 residues. Germline V lookup: CDR1 DFQATT, CDR2 SNEGSKA (reference sequence). The CDR3 nucleotides are TGCAGTCAATCCACCTACAATGAGCAGTTCTTC. It yields the protein CSQSTYNEQFF.

V is TRBV11-2 and J is TRBJ1-2; perhaps TRBD1 as D (5 bases). Looked up from germline, CDR1 is SGHAT and CDR2 is FQNNGV. V was trimmed by 1 base and J by 10 bases, leaving 13 bases between them. The CDR3 consists of 13 residues. The CDR3 loop reads CASSLGGRGTYTF. CDR3 nucleotide sequence: TGTGCCAGCAGCTTAGGGGGACGAGGCACCTACACCTTC.

CDR3 DNA: TGTGCCAGCAGCCGGGACTTGACCTACGAGCAGTACTTC. Its protein product is CASSRDLTYEQYF. The chain employs TRBV6-5 and TRBJ2-7; a possible D gene is TRBD2 (6 bases). There are 13 residues in the CDR3. V was cut by 6 bases and J by 2 bases, with 11 bases left in between. Germline values: CDR1 MNHEY, CDR2 SVGAGI.

The chain has TRBV21-1 and TRBJ2-1; the table's D call, TRBD2, was not checked against the DNA. TRBV21-1 is classified as a pseudogene. The CDR3 length is 11 residues. The DNA for the CDR3 is TGTGCCAGCAGCGCGAGTAATGAGCAGTTCTTC. Translation gives CASSASNEQFF.

The CDR3 DNA reads as TGTGCCAGCAGCTTAGGGGGGAGTAATTCCTACGAGCAGTACTTC. Protein sequence: CASSLGGSNSYEQYF. The chain uses TRBV11-2 and TRBJ2-7; D could derive from TRBD1 or TRBD2 (5 bases each). V lost 1 base and J 1 base, leaving 11 bases between the germline ends. From germline, CDR1 is SGHAT and CDR2 FQNNGV. The CDR3 totals 15 residues.

The chain is built from TRBV20-1 and TRBJ1-5; TRBD1 agrees at 7 bases. Trimming at V came to 3 bases and at J to 10 bases, leaving 9 bases not matched to a gene. The germline CDR1 and CDR2 sequences are DFQATT and SNEGSKA (reference sequence). The CDR3 is made up of 13 amino acids. The CDR3 region has the DNA TGCAGTGCTAGTAAGACAGGGTCGCTTCCCCAGCATTTT. It specifies CSASKTGSLPQHF.

V gene TRBV18 combines with J gene TRBJ1-6; 7 bases are shared with TRBD1. Germline assignment: CDR1 KGHSH and CDR2 LQKENI. V was pared by 5 bases and J by 0 bases, with 4 bases of the junction left unmatched. The CDR3 contains 16 residues. The DNA for the CDR3 is TGTGCCAGCTCAGGACAGGCCAGCTCCTATAATTCACCCCTCCACTTT. It yields the protein CASSGQASSYNSPLHF.

The chain combines TRBV5-5 with TRBJ2-2; possible D gene TRBD1, 6 bases. This CDR3 spans 13 amino acids. Germline V gives CDR1 SGHKS, CDR2 YYEKEE (reference sequence). V was shortened by 6 bases and J by 7 bases, with 13 bases between the two germline ends. The CDR3, as DNA: TGTGCCAGCACCCAGGGGCTGAGCGGGGAGCTGTTTTTT. This codes for CASTQGLSGELFF.

The rearrangement joins TRBV2 to TRBJ2-7; TRBD2 matches at 12 bases. The germline CDR1 and CDR2 sequences are SNHLY and FYNNEI. V shed 5 bases, J shed 4 bases, and the junction held 6 bases outside the gene matches. The CDR3 is made up of 15 amino acids. The CDR3 sequence: CASSRTSGNLYEQYF. CDR3 sequence (DNA): TGTGCCAGCAGTCGGACTAGCGGGAACCTGTACGAGCAGTACTTC.

CDR3 bases: TGTGCCAGCACCCGGGGGGACGAGCAGTACTTC. It yields the protein CASTRGDEQYF. This chain connects TRBV6-5 to TRBJ2-7; 7 nucleotides agree with TRBD2. The V gene end was trimmed by 7 bases and the J gene end by 5 bases; junction bases not matched to a gene: 2. CDR3 length: 11 residues. CDR1 is MNHEY, CDR2 SVGAGI, per germline.

This chain uses TRBV15 with TRBJ2-7; D remains ambiguous. The germline V gene has CDR1 LNHNV and CDR2 YYDKDF (reference sequence). The V end was cut by 8 bases, the J end by 5 bases, with 10 bases between. The length of the CDR3 is 11 residues. The CDR3 DNA is TGTGCCACCGGGCAGATCCACGAGCAGTACTTC. As protein: CATGQIHEQYF.